Listed below are T cell receptor beta chains from one sample, sequenced in a study of T-cell reconstitution after alpha-beta-depleted transplantation in children. TCRdb reprocessed the PCR reads via MiXCR and lists one record per CDR3 protein. The table records around 410,000 distinct CDR3 sequences, roughly a tenth of them present only once. The sequencing here drew on PBMCs from the stem cell graft donor, taken from the stem cell graft. The source is a human donor who donated a stem cell graft to a child with acute myeloid leukemia. CDR3s include the opening cysteine and the closing phenylalanine or tryptophan.

v_call,cdr3_length,j_call,cdr3_aa
TRBV29-1,13,TRBJ2-5,CSVERQYQETQYF
TRBV5-6,8,TRBJ2-1,CASSLQFF
TRBV18,14,TRBJ1-4,CASSPRGQDEKLFF
TRBV6-2/TRBV6-3,14,TRBJ2-1,CASKNSQTYNEQFF
TRBV12-3/TRBV12-4,12,TRBJ1-2,CASSLSVVGYTF
TRBV3-1,13,TRBJ2-1,CASSRRGDNEQFF
TRBV29-1,16,TRBJ1-1,CSVEGRPRGPNTEAFF
TRBV5-1,15,TRBJ1-4,CASSLARGTNEKLFF
TRBV7-6,13,TRBJ2-1,CASSYLVYNEQFF
TRBV7-8,14,TRBJ2-1,CASNSGIAYNEQFF
TRBV11-2,17,TRBJ2-1,CASSPDWGTASYNEQFF
TRBV4-2,16,TRBJ2-2,CASSQASGGDTGELFF
TRBV4-3,14,TRBJ2-7,CASSQHDSSYEQYF
TRBV15,15,TRBJ1-1,CATSRDQGLDTEAFF
TRBV2,14,TRBJ1-6,CASNAGPDNSPLHF
TRBV5-1,13,TRBJ2-7,CASRGQGVYEQYF
TRBV3-1,15,TRBJ1-1,CASSSRGTGSTEAFF
TRBV5-1,14,TRBJ2-4,CASSLGDRGNIQYF
TRBV7-2,14,TRBJ2-5,CASSVGLAKQTQYF
TRBV29-1,14,TRBJ2-3,CSVGWGAPRDTQYF
TRBV5-1,15,TRBJ2-6,CASSRDGAGANVLTF
TRBV12-3/TRBV12-4,16,TRBJ2-4,CASSLVGRRAKNIQYF
TRBV2,12,TRBJ2-7,CASSVLWYEQYF